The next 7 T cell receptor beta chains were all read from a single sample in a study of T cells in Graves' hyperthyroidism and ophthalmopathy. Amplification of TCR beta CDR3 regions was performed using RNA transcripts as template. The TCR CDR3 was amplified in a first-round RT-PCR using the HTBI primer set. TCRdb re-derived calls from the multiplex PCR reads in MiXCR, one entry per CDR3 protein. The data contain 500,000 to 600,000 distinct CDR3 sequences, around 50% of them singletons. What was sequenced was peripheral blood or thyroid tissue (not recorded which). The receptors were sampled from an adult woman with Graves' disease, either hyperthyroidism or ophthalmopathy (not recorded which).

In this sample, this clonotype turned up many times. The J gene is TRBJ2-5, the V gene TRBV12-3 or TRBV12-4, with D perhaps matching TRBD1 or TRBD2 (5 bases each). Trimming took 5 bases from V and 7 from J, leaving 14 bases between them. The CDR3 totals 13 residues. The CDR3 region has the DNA TGTGCCAGCAGTACACGACAGAGGGGGACCCAGTACTTC. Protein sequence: CASSTRQRGTQYF.

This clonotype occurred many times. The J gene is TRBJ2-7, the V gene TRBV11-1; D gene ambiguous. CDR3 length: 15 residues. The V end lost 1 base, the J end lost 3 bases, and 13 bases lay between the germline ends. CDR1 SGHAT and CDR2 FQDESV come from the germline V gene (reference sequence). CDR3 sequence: CASSLGYSGDYEQYF. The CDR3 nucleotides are TGTGCCAGCAGCTTAGGGTACAGTGGTGACTACGAGCAGTACTTC.

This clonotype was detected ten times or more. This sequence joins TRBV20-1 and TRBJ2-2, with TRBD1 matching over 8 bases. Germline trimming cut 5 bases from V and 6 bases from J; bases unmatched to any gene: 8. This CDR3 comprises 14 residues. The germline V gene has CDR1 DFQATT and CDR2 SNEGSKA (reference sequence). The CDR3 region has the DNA TGCAGTGCTTGCAGGGGGCCGGTGGCCGGGGAGCTGTTTTTT. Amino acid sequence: CSACRGPVAGELFF.

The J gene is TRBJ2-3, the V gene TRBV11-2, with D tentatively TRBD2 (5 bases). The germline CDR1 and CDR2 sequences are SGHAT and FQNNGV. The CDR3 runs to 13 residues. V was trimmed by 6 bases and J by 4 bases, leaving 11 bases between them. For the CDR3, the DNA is TGTGCCAGCAGATCGAGCGGCGCAGATACGCAGTATTTT. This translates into CASRSSGADTQYF. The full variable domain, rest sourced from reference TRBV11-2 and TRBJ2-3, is EAGVAQSPRYKIIEKRQSVAFWCNPISGHATLYWYQQILGQGPKLLIQFQNNGVVDDSQLPKDRFSAERLKGVDSTLKIQPAKLEDSAVYLCASRSSGADTQYFGPGTRLTVL.

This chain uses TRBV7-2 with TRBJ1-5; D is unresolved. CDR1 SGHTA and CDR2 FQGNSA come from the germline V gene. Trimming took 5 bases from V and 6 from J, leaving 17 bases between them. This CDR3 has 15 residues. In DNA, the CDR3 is TGTGCCAGCAGCCAAGATCAAGTCTACAGTCAGCCCCAGCATTTT. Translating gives CASSQDQVYSQPQHF.

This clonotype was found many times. CDR3 nucleotides: TGCAGCGTTGTGGGACAGGGTGGGACCACTGAAGCTTTCTTT. Encoded protein: CSVVGQGGTTEAFF. This chain uses TRBV29-1 with TRBJ1-1; 9 positions agree with TRBD1. The CDR3 consists of 14 residues. CDR1 SQVTM and CDR2 ANQGSEA come from the germline V gene. V was pared by 4 bases and J by 4 bases, with 7 bases of the junction left unmatched.

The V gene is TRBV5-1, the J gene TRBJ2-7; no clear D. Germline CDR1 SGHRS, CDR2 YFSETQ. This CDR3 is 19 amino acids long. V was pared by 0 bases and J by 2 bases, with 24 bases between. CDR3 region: CASSLAPPLSQPNPYEQYF. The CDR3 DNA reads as TGCGCCAGCAGCTTGGCACCTCCACTTAGTCAGCCGAACCCCTACGAGCAGTACTTC.